The 8 T cell receptor beta chains below come from one sample, sequenced in a study of cytomegalovirus exposure and HLA in healthy donors. PCR employed 60 Vbeta and 13 Jbeta primers. Measured with immunoSEQ multiplex PCR; TCRdb has only the in-frame clones, and not every one. The sample consists of around 130,000 clones, about 80% of them appearing once. Sequencing used PBMCs. The source is a girl aged 2-9 years in good health and CMV-seronegative.

The rearrangement joins TRBV28 to TRBJ2-7; D gene unclear. The germline V gene has CDR1 MDHEN and CDR2 SYDVKM. V was cut by 2 bases and J by 0 bases, with 11 bases left in between. The CDR3 spans 15 residues. CDR3 sequence reads: CASSLGSLSSYEQYF. The CDR3 region has the DNA TGTGCCAGCAGTTTAGGCTCCCTCAGCTCCTACGAGCAGTACTTC.

The chain couples TRBV6-1 to TRBJ2-7; weak D call: TRBD1 (5 bases). The CDR3 loop spans 12 amino acids. The germline gives CDR1 MNHNS, CDR2 SASEGT. V lost 3 bases and J 5 bases, leaving 8 bases between the germline ends. The CDR3 region has the DNA TGTGCCAGCAGTGACAGGGTTGACGAGCAGTACTTC. This codes for CASSDRVDEQYF.

The chain carries TRBV28 and TRBJ1-5; D unclear. Looked up from germline, CDR1 is MDHEN and CDR2 is SYDVKM. The ends were cut back, 8 bases at V and 2 bases at J, with 7 bases in the middle. This CDR3 spans 12 amino acids. Written as DNA, the CDR3 is TGTGCCAGCGGGGAGGGCAATCAGCCCCAGCATTTT. Translating it yields CASGEGNQPQHF.

A single count supports this clone. The rearrangement links TRBV6-1 to TRBJ1-5; a weak D match, TRBD1 (6 bases). This CDR3 contains 15 residues. Germline V gene sequence: CDR1 MNHNS, CDR2 SASEGT. V lost 1 base, J lost 2 bases, and 9 bases lay in between. The CDR3 loop is CASSEVGQRNQPQHF. As DNA, the CDR3 is TGTGCCAGCAGTGAAGTAGGACAGCGCAATCAGCCCCAGCATTTT.

The V and J genes are TRBV7-2 and TRBJ1-3; D is unresolved. There are 14 residues in the CDR3. Looked up from germline, CDR1 is SGHTA and CDR2 is FQGNSA. V was trimmed by 2 bases and J by 7 bases, leaving 12 bases between them. CDR3 sequence (DNA): TGTGCCAGCAGCTTACCAGACACGGTTAACACCATATATTTT. This encodes CASSLPDTVNTIYF.

The genes are TRBV19 and TRBJ2-7, with 10 bases matching TRBD2. Germline trimming cut 8 bases from V and 4 bases from J; bases unmatched to any gene: 11. Germline loops: CDR1 LNHDA, CDR2 SQIVND (reference sequence). There are 15 residues in the CDR3. Here the CDR3 reads CASSLLAGDGYEQYF. As DNA, the CDR3 is TGTGCCAGTTCCCTCCTAGCGGGGGATGGGTACGAGCAGTACTTC.

This clone has only one observation. The chain couples TRBV5-1 to TRBJ2-2; D gene uncertain. Trimming shortened V by 0 bases and J by 6 bases, and 6 bases separated the two germline ends. CDR3 length: 13 amino acids. Looked up from germline, CDR1 is SGHRS and CDR2 is YFSETQ. CDR3 nucleotide sequence: TGCGCCAGCAGCTTGGCCTCTGCCGGGGAGCTGTTTTTT. Translating gives CASSLASAGELFF.

The chain couples TRBV7-9 to TRBJ2-5; a possible D gene is TRBD2 (7 bases). The end of the DNA fits TRBJ2-7 better, so the J call may be wrong. This CDR3 has 15 residues. Germline V lookup: CDR1 SEHNR, CDR2 FQNEAQ (reference sequence). The CDR3 reads CASSPRGGGAYEQYF. The CDR3 nucleotides are TGTGCCAGCAGCCCCAGAGGAGGGGGGGCCTACGAGCAGTACTTC.